This entry features one TCR beta chain sequence. Original handling: How many nucleated cells were present was estimated from reference gene primer amplification. Generated by immunoSEQ multiplex PCR, the TCRdb table keeps only in-frame clones and is missing some. That table supplies the V and J calls and clone size; D and trimming were determined from the DNA. This table holds 200,000 to 300,000 clones, just under 85% found once. This sample was taken from a study of blood T cell repertoires in COVID-19. Study-level background: Sites across the United States, Italy and Spain contributed samples from acute and convalescent COVID-19. Nucleic acid was either cDNA or gDNA, and it came from T cells, B-cell-depleted T cells, or PBMCs.

CDR3 size: 15 residues. The germline gives CDR1 MNHEY, CDR2 SVGEGT. Trimming pared 2 bases from V and 6 bases from J, leaving 11 bases between. The TCR comes from a woman in her sixties or seventies with active or convalescent COVID-19. Sequenced: peripheral blood. The rearrangement uses TRBV6-2 or TRBV6-3 and TRBJ1-6, with D maybe TRBD1 (6 bases). CDR3 DNA: TGTGCCAGCAGTTACGTGCAGGGGATTAATTCACCCCTCCACTTT. Amino acid sequence: CASSYVQGINSPLHF.